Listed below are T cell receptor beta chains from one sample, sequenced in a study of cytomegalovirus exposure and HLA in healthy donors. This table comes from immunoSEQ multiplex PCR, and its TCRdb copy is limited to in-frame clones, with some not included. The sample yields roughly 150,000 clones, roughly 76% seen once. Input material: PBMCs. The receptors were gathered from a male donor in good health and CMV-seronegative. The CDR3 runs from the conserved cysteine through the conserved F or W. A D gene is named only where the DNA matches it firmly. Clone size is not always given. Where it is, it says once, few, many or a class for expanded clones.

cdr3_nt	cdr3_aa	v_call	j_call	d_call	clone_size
TGTGCCAGCAGTTACTCGATCGGGGGCTACGAGCAGTACTTC	CASSYSIGGYEQYF	TRBV6-5	TRBJ2-7	NA	NA
TGTGCCAGCAGTTTATCGCCCAGATTTCCAAGCTCCTATAATTCACCCCTCCACTTT	CASSLSPRFPSSYNSPLHF	TRBV27	TRBJ1-6	NA	NA
TGTGCCAGCAGCCCAGGACCCGGGGTAACCTACGAGCAGTACTTC	CASSPGPGVTYEQYF	TRBV5-6	TRBJ2-7	NA	NA
TGTGCCAGCAGCTTGGGCCGCTCCTATAATTCACCCCTCCACTTT	CASSLGRSYNSPLHF	TRBV11-2	TRBJ1-6	NA	NA
TGTGCCAGCCTTGGGCCTAGCGGCACAGATACGCAGTATTTT	CASLGPSGTDTQYF	TRBV25-1	TRBJ2-3	NA	NA
TGTTCCAGCAGCCACGGGAGTAACTATGGCTACACCTTC	CSSSHGSNYGYTF	TRBV7-9	TRBJ1-2	NA	NA
TGTGCCAGCAGCCCTAGCGGGACACCTCAGGGAGAGACCCAGTACTTC	CASSPSGTPQGETQYF	TRBV9	TRBJ2-5	TRBD2	NA
TGCGCCAGCAGCCCGGTTGCAGGGGGATTGACCGGGGAGCTGTTTTTT	CASSPVAGGLTGELFF	TRBV4-3	TRBJ2-2	TRBD1	NA
TGCAGCGTTGAGAACAGGGGCTATGGCTACACCTTC	CSVENRGYGYTF	TRBV29-1	TRBJ1-2	TRBD1	NA
TGTGCCAGCAGTTCATTCAGGGGTGAGCAGTACTTC	CASSSFRGEQYF	TRBV6-5	TRBJ2-7	NA	NA
TGTGCCAGCAGCTTGGCTCAAGGACAGTACTCTGGAAACACCATATATTTT	CASSLAQGQYSGNTIYF	TRBV5-6	TRBJ1-3	NA	NA
TGTGCCAGCTCACCACCGTCTTCGCGCGAGCAGTACTTC	CASSPPSSREQYF	TRBV18	TRBJ2-7	NA	NA
TGTGCCAGCAGCTTAATTGGGGGGGCGTCCACTGAAGCTTTCTTT	CASSLIGGASTEAFF	TRBV7-8	TRBJ1-1	NA	NA
TGTGCCAGCAGCTTGGGGGACATGTCGGTTGGCTACACCTTC	CASSLGDMSVGYTF	TRBV5-6	TRBJ1-2	NA	NA
TGTGCCAGCAGTTACGGCGGGCCGGACACAGATACGCAGTATTTT	CASSYGGPDTDTQYF	TRBV6-5	TRBJ2-3	NA	NA
TGTGCCAGCAGTTACTCGAGCTGGGGAGATGAGCAGTTCTTC	CASSYSSWGDEQFF	TRBV6-5	TRBJ2-1	NA	few
TGCGCCAGCAGTGAGTTAGCTAGGTTTCGGCTGAACACTGAAGCTTTCTTT	CASSELARFRLNTEAFF	TRBV10-2	TRBJ1-1	NA	NA
TGTGCCAGCAGTGGCGGGACAGGGAGGGGACACGAGCAGTACTTC	CASSGGTGRGHEQYF	TRBV6-6	TRBJ2-7	TRBD1	NA
TGTGCCAGCAGCTTGAGTCTCAACGTCCTGACTTTC	CASSLSLNVLTF	TRBV7-9	TRBJ2-6	NA	NA
TGTGCCAGCAGTCCCAGGGGGCGCGTTCAGCCCCAGCATTTT	CASSPRGRVQPQHF	TRBV27	TRBJ1-5	TRBD1	NA
TGTGCCAGCAGTGAATGGCAGGGGGATACTGGCTACACCTTC	CASSEWQGDTGYTF	TRBV6-1	TRBJ1-2	TRBD1	once
TGTGCCAGTAAGGGAGTTGCAACTAATGAAAAACTGTTTTTT	CASKGVATNEKLFF	TRBV19	TRBJ1-4	NA	NA
TGTGCCAGCAGCTTAGGAGATGCAACTAATGAAAAACTGTTTTTT	CASSLGDATNEKLFF	TRBV7-9	TRBJ1-4	NA	NA
TGCAGCTCCCGCGGGGGATCCTCACAAGAGACCCAGTACTTC	CSSRGGSSQETQYF	TRBV29-1	TRBJ2-5	TRBD2	NA
TGTGCCAGCAGCTTCACTAGCGGGGGACTCTACGAGCAGTACTTC	CASSFTSGGLYEQYF	TRBV11-2	TRBJ2-7	TRBD2	once
TGTGCCAGCAGTAACCTAGCGGGGGGTTACGAGCAGTACTTC	CASSNLAGGYEQYF	TRBV6-1	TRBJ2-7	TRBD2	NA
TGTGCCACTGATACGCTCTCTTCTAGGAGCTACACCTTC	CATDTLSSRSYTF	TRBV6-1	TRBJ1-2	NA	NA
TGTGCCTGGAGGGGCCCGGGACAGGCCATCTACAATGAGCAGTTCTTC	CAWRGPGQAIYNEQFF	TRBV30	TRBJ2-1	TRBD1	NA
TGTGCCAGCAGCCTGCAGATAAACTACGAGCAGTACTTC	CASSLQINYEQYF	TRBV5-5	TRBJ2-7	NA	NA
TGTGCCTGGATAGGGCAGGGCGTTTACGGTGAAGCTTTCTTT	CAWIGQGVYGEAFF	TRBV30	TRBJ1-1	NA	NA
TGTGCCAGCAGTTTCTCACTAGCGGGGGACATTCAGTACTTC	CASSFSLAGDIQYF	TRBV6-6	TRBJ2-4	TRBD2	few
TGTGCCAGCAGCTTTAATTACCAGACTAATGAAAAACTGTTTTTT	CASSFNYQTNEKLFF	TRBV7-9	TRBJ1-4	NA	NA
TGTGCCAGCAGCCCCCCACCGGGACAAGGGGATACTAACTATGGCTACACCTTC	CASSPPPGQGDTNYGYTF	TRBV9	TRBJ1-2	NA	few
TGTGCCAGCAGCTCCTACCGAAGCACCGAGACCCAGTACTTC	CASSSYRSTETQYF	TRBV7-2	TRBJ2-5	NA	NA
TGTGCCATCAGAGCCGGGACAGAGAGAACAGGGGCCGGGGAGCTGTTTTTT	CAIRAGTERTGAGELFF	TRBV10-3	TRBJ2-2	TRBD1	few
TGTGCCAGCGCCAGAAACAGGGGGCGGACCGGGGAGCTGTTTTTT	CASARNRGRTGELFF	TRBV7-9	TRBJ2-2	TRBD1	NA
TGTGCCAGCAGCCGTCAGGGACAGGTAAATTCACCCCTCCACTTT	CASSRQGQVNSPLHF	TRBV6-4	TRBJ1-6	TRBD1	few
TGTGCCAGCAGCGAATCATTGACAGGGGCGATTAGAAACACCATATATTTT	CASSESLTGAIRNTIYF	TRBV5-6	TRBJ1-3	TRBD1	NA
TGCGCCAGCAGCTTGGACAGCAGACGAACAGATACGCAGTATTTT	CASSLDSRRTDTQYF	TRBV5-1	TRBJ2-3	NA	NA
TGTGCCATCAGTGAGGGGACAGGGGCCCAAAATGAAAAACTGTTTTTT	CAISEGTGAQNEKLFF	TRBV10-3	TRBJ1-4	TRBD1	NA
TGCGCCAGCAGTAAGGGGGACAGGGGCCCTTCCTACGAGCAGTACTTC	CASSKGDRGPSYEQYF	TRBV5-1	TRBJ2-7	TRBD1	NA
TGCGCCAGCAGCTTGGTAGGGGCCAGCTCTGGAAACACCATATATTTT	CASSLVGASSGNTIYF	TRBV5-1	TRBJ1-3	NA	once
TGTGCCAGCCGGAGCAGCGGGGGGCGATACAATGAGCAGTTCTTC	CASRSSGGRYNEQFF	TRBV9	TRBJ2-1	TRBD2	NA
TGTGCCAGCAGTTTAGGCGGGCTAGCGGGGACGTACGAGCAGTACTTC	CASSLGGLAGTYEQYF	TRBV28	TRBJ2-7	TRBD2	once
TGTGCCAGCAGCCCCCCCCTTGGGCAGGGCGGGCAGTACTTC	CASSPPLGQGGQYF	TRBV9	TRBJ2-7	NA	NA
TGCGCCAGCAGCCCCGGCCTCCAAGGGGACAATGAGCAGTTCTTC	CASSPGLQGDNEQFF	TRBV5-1	TRBJ2-1	NA	NA
TGTGCTAGTGGCCTAGGACTAGGCAATCAGCCCCAGCATTTT	CASGLGLGNQPQHF	TRBV12-5	TRBJ1-5	NA	NA